The 11 T cell receptor beta chains listed next were all sequenced from one sample in a study of blood T cell repertoires in COVID-19. Only in-frame clones appear in the TCRdb table, and some are missing; sequencing was by immunoSEQ multiplex PCR. The sample shows 95,000 to 150,000 clones, just over 85% of them seen only once. The sequenced sample consisted of peripheral blood. These receptors all stem from a man aged 35 to 55 with acute or convalescent COVID-19.

This clone has more than one count but fewer than ten. The V gene is TRBV4-1, the J gene TRBJ2-1, with D possibly TRBD2 on 7 matching bases. The CDR3 totals 16 residues. Trimming removed 0 bases at V and 6 bases at J, with 15 bases between. Germline V gene sequence: CDR1 MGHRA, CDR2 YSYEKL. CDR3 sequence reads: CASSQDRGGASNEQFF. Here the CDR3 DNA reads TGCGCCAGCAGCCAAGATAGGGGGGGGGCTAGCAATGAGCAGTTCTTC.

This rearrangement joins TRBV6-2 or TRBV6-3 to TRBJ2-5; D perhaps matches TRBD1 (6 bases). Trimming left V 4 bases short and J 5 bases short, with 14 bases between. This CDR3 region has 14 residues. Germline loops: CDR1 MNHEY, CDR2 SVGEGT. CDR3 sequence (DNA): TGTGCCAGCAGTTGGTGGGGGCAGGGGGAGACCCAGTACTTC. It codes for CASSWWGQGETQYF.

The CDR3 region is CASSPQVSGANTGELFF. DNA for the CDR3: TGTGCCAGCAGCCCCCAGGTTTCGGGGGCGAACACCGGGGAGCTGTTTTTT. V is TRBV4-2 and J is TRBJ2-2; D might be TRBD2 (6 bases). This CDR3 is built from 17 residues. The V gene's germline CDR1 is LGHNA and CDR2 YNFKEQ. Deletions cut 4 bases from V and 0 bases from J, with 15 bases between.

CDR3 protein: CASSPPGSSGRGRDTQYF. CDR3 sequence (DNA): TGTGCCAGCAGCCCTCCTGGCTCTAGCGGGAGAGGGAGAGATACGCAGTATTTT. The rearrangement links TRBV4-2 to TRBJ2-3; 10 nucleotides align to TRBD2. Unmatched junction bases numbered 15, after V lost 4 bases and J lost 5 bases. The CDR3 consists of 18 residues. Germline CDR1 and CDR2: LGHNA and YNFKEQ.

The rearrangement joins TRBV29-1 to TRBJ1-3; D remains ambiguous. CDR1 is SQVTM, CDR2 ANQGSEA, per germline. CDR3 length: 11 amino acids. V dropped 7 bases and J dropped 0 bases, with 4 bases sitting between them. CDR3 residues: CSASSGNTIYF. The CDR3 DNA reads as TGCAGCGCCAGCTCTGGAAACACCATATATTTT.

V is TRBV5-1 and J is TRBJ1-3, with 9 bases matching TRBD1. The CDR3 spans 19 residues. Germline CDR1 is SGHRS and CDR2 is YFSETQ. V shed 0 bases, J shed 3 bases, and the junction held 13 bases outside the gene matches. The CDR3 here is CASSLVPGQGIMSGNTIYF. CDR3 nucleotide sequence: TGCGCCAGCAGCTTGGTCCCGGGACAGGGAATAATGAGTGGAAACACCATATATTTT.

The genes are TRBV11-3 and TRBJ2-5; a possible D gene is TRBD2 (5 bases). CDR1 is SGHNT, CDR2 YENEEA, per germline. This CDR3 contains 13 residues. V was clipped by 8 bases and J by 5 bases, with 15 bases between them. The CDR3 bases are TGTGCCAGCGGGCCCAGCTCGGGGGAGACCCAGTACTTC. This encodes CASGPSSGETQYF.

The rearrangement joins TRBV30 to TRBJ2-1, with 8 bases aligning to TRBD1. The V segment lost 5 bases and the J segment 5 bases; nucleotides outside the gene matches: 5. The CDR3 extends over 13 amino acids. Germline V gene lookup returns CDR1 GTSNPN and CDR2 SVGIG (reference sequence). The CDR3 is CAWGQGSNNEQFF. The CDR3 bases are TGTGCCTGGGGACAGGGTTCGAACAATGAGCAGTTCTTC.

The rearrangement uses TRBV5-1 and TRBJ1-2; 8 bases map to TRBD1. V dropped 4 bases and J dropped 5; count of bases not matched to a gene: 7. The V gene's germline CDR1 is SGHRS and CDR2 YFSETQ. The CDR3 sequence is 14 residues long. CDR3 sequence: CASSPPGQGYGYTF. The CDR3 region has the DNA TGCGCCAGCAGCCCCCCCGGACAGGGATATGGCTACACCTTC.

The V and J genes are TRBV3-1 (or the pseudogene TRBV3-2) and TRBJ1-4; 7 bases line up with TRBD1. V dropped 0 bases and J dropped 10; count of bases not matched to a gene: 5. The germline CDR1 and CDR2 sequences are LGHDT and YNNKEL (reference sequence). The CDR3 sequence is 14 residues long. The DNA for the CDR3 is TGTGCCAGCAGCCAAGATCGAGGGGGCGGAAAACTGTTTTTT. Amino acid sequence: CASSQDRGGGKLFF.

The chain joins TRBV27 to TRBJ1-4; D perhaps matches TRBD1 (6 bases). The germline V gene has CDR1 MNHEY and CDR2 SMNVEV (reference sequence). The CDR3 is 14 residues long. Deletions cut 8 bases from V and 7 bases from J, with 17 bases between. CDR3 region: CASAYGGHIEKLFF. The CDR3 DNA follows: TGTGCCAGCGCATACGGGGGGCATATTGAAAAACTGTTTTTT.